Sequencing of this TCR beta chain was carried out in a study of CD8+ T cells in alopecia areata. Study details: Severity among treated patients was scored by the percentage of scalp area affected. Whole-study findings and limits: Elevated clonality characterized lesional scalp relative to normal scalp, particularly in alopecia totalis/universalis. Expanded CD8+ clones among the top 100, and scalp clonality, were significantly decreased by tofacitinib.

Treatment described: oral pan-JAK inhibitor, 5-10 mg twice daily. Alopecia areata patients provided lesional scalp punch biopsies and peripheral blood, both collected for the study. RNA extraction and reverse transcription yielded cDNA as sequencing template. Clones were sequenced by immunoSEQ multiplex PCR, and TCRdb holds only the in-frame ones, with some missing. The data hold some 240,000 clones, with about three fifths observed a single time. The CDR3 is 16 amino acids. The ends were cut back, 2 bases at V and 3 bases at J, with 16 bases in the middle. CDR1 and CDR2 (germline): SGDLS, YYNGEE. In the case of this clone: Its matching antigen is unknown.

Sample: CD4+ T cells sorted from blood, taken at week 4, from a patient treated with tofacitinib. V and J are TRBV9 and TRBJ2-3, with a weak D call TRBD2 (5 bases). The receptor's source is a human donor with alopecia areata. Here the CDR3 DNA reads TGTGCCAGCAGCGTTCGACTCCAAGGAGGTACAGATACGCAGTATTTT. This sequence encodes CASSVRLQGGTDTQYF.